Here is one T cell receptor (beta chain) with its context. V lost 6 bases, J lost 2 bases, and 7 bases stayed unmatched. The V gene's germline CDR1 is WNHNN and CDR2 SYGVQD (reference sequence). The CDR3 spans 15 residues. The data are from a study of blood T cell repertoires in COVID-19. On the study more broadly: The study drew acute and convalescent COVID-19 samples from the United States, Italy and Spain. PBMCs, B-cell-depleted T cells, or T cells were the source of the cDNA or gDNA that made up the material.

Patients at the Seattle site were enrolled during active infection and followed longitudinally. Original methodology: Reference gene primer amplification in the assay estimated nucleated cell counts. The repertoire was sequenced with immunoSEQ multiplex PCR; TCRdb's copy has only in-frame clones and lacks some. V, J and clone size were drawn from that table, and D and trimming were deduced from the DNA. The sample lists approximately 70,000 clones; around 74% were seen once. The specimen was peripheral blood. This chain joins TRBV10-1 and TRBJ2-1; 7 nucleotides line up with TRBD2. The receptor comes from a man in his sixties with COVID-19, enrolled during active disease. CDR3 amino acids: CASSRGVGAYNEQFF. The CDR3 DNA reads TGCGCCAGCAGCCGGGGGGTCGGAGCCTACAATGAGCAGTTCTTC.